This T cell receptor (beta chain) was obtained from a study of shared clonotypes between healthy human individuals. Sequencing used immunoSEQ multiplex PCR; TCRdb keeps in-frame clones, though not all of them. Here the sample spans about 1.1 million clones, approximately 80% being singletons. Germline lookup yields CDR1 MDHEN and CDR2 SYDVKM. V lost 2 bases and J lost 6; bases outside the gene matches: 5. CDR3 length: 15 residues. The receptor's source is a young man in good health. Some clones in this sample may be carry-over from other donors' samples. Specimen: memory CD4+ T cells from PBMCs. Subset reported: CD45RA-negative fraction. The genes are TRBV28 and TRBJ1-5; TRBD1 matches 9 bases. The CDR3 sequence: CASSLVQGAFQPQHF. CDR3 coding DNA: TGTGCCAGCAGTTTAGTACAGGGGGCCTTTCAGCCCCAGCATTTT.